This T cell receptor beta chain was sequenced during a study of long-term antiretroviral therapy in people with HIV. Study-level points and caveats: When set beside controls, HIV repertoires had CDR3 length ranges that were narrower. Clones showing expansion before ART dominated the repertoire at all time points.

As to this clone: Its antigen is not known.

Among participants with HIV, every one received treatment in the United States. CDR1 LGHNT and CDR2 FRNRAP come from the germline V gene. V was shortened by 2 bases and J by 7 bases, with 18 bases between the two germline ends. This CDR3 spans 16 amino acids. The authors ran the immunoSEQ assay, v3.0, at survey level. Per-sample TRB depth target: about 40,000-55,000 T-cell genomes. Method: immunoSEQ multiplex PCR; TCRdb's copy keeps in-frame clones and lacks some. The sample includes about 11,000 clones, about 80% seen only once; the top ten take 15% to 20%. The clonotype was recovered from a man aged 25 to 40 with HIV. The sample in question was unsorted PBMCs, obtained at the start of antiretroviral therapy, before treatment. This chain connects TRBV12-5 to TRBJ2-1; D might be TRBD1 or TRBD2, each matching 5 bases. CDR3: CASGLPGTGPLNEQFF. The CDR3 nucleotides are TGTGCTAGTGGTTTGCCCGGGACCGGGCCCCTTAATGAGCAGTTCTTC.